The clone carrying this TCR beta chain was seen just once. Trimming stripped 4 bases from V and 2 bases from J, with 18 bases between. The CDR3 covers 16 residues. The germline CDR1 and CDR2 sequences are LGHDT and YNNKEL (reference sequence). The data belong to a study of blood T cell repertoires in COVID-19. Those enrolled in Seattle joined during active infection and were followed longitudinally afterward. Original data processing: By means of reference gene primer amplification, nucleated cell counts were estimated. Clones were read by immunoSEQ multiplex PCR, and TCRdb kept only the in-frame ones, dropping some. D and trimming were read from the DNA, whereas the V and J calls and clone size are those reported in that table. The table lists 150,000 or so clones, 70% to 80% of them singletons.

The sequencing input was peripheral blood. This chain connects TRBV3-1 (or the pseudogene TRBV3-2) to TRBJ2-7; D not certain. The clonotype was recovered from a woman in her seventies with COVID-19, enrolled during active disease. Here the CDR3 reads CASSPSFSLGPYEQYF. The CDR3 DNA sequence: TGTGCCAGCAGCCCGTCGTTCAGCCTAGGCCCCTACGAGCAGTACTTC.